This T cell receptor (beta chain) was identified in a study of T-cell memory formation after mild COVID-19. Concerning this clonotype: Its antigen is not identified.

5'RACE with constant-segment primers built TCRalpha and TCRbeta cDNA libraries with UMIs. TCRdb recomputed calls from the 5' RACE reads with MiXCR, one row per CDR3 protein. The sample consists of about 430,000 distinct CDR3 sequences, roughly 18% of them appearing once. This CDR3 comprises 12 residues. Germline V gene sequence: CDR1 SGHRS, CDR2 YFSETQ. V lost 1 base and J lost 10, with 11 bases in between. Study-level results: There were some responding clones in pre-infection memory, which suggested that cross-reactive memory had joined. Clones contracting across day 15 to 85 had a balanced CD4/CD8 profile; later expanding clones leaned CD4+.

Sequenced input: PBMCs or a T cell subset sorted from them (not recorded which). This chain uses TRBV5-1 with TRBJ1-2, with D possibly matching TRBD1 (6 bases). The origin of this receptor is a man between 18 and 35 years old who had mild COVID-19 (a few samples of this study predate the infection). Cell type and time point are not known. The CDR3 DNA sequence: TGCGCCAGCAGCTTGAACAGGGAAGCCTACACCTTC. Its protein is CASSLNREAYTF. The complete variable domain, with remaining parts taken from reference TRBV5-1 and TRBJ1-2, reads KAGVTQTPRYLIKTRGQQVTLSCSPISGHRSVSWYQQTPGQGLQFLFEYFSETQRNKGNFPGRFSGRQFSNSRSEMNVSTLELGDSALYLCASSLNREAYTFGSGTRLTVV.